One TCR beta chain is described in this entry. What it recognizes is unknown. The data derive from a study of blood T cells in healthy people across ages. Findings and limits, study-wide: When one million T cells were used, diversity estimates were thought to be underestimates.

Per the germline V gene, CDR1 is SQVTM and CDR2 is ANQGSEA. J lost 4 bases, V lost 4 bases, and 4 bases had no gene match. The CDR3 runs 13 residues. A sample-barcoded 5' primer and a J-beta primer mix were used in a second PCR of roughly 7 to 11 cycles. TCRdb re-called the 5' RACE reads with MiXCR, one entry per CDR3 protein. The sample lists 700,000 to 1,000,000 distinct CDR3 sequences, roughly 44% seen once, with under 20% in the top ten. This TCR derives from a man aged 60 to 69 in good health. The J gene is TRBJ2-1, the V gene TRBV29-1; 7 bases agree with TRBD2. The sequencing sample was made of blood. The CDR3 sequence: CSVGAGEYNEQFF. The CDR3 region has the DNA TGCAGCGTTGGGGCGGGGGAATACAATGAGCAGTTCTTC.